The clone carrying this T cell receptor beta chain was recorded at least ten times. The antigen remains unidentified. These data belong to a study of breast tumors, draining lymph nodes, adjacent tissues. Study-wide results and limits: Most tumor T cells seemingly derive from lymph node, then expand in tumor. Tumor T cell lymph node origin was a supported hypothesis, not proven.

TCRdb fed the multiplex PCR reads into MiXCR, producing one record per CDR3 protein. This sample carries some 200,000 distinct CDR3 sequences, 31% of them seen once, and the ten largest clones take about 4.3%. The V end lost 0 bases, the J end lost 2 bases, and 5 bases lay between the germline ends. Germline assignment: CDR1 SGDLS and CDR2 YYNGEE. The CDR3 covers 13 residues. The lymph nodes were axillary draining lymph nodes from breast cancer patients. The clonotype originates from a female donor with breast cancer. Some clones in this sample may be carry-over from other donors' samples. The specimen was axillary lymph node tissue. This chain connects TRBV9 to TRBJ1-2; D not resolved. The CDR3 DNA is TGTGCCAGCAGCGTAGCAGAGAACTATGGCTACACCTTC. Protein: CASSVAENYGYTF. Full variable domain (missing parts from reference TRBV9 and TRBJ1-2): DSGVTQTPKHLITATGQRVTLRCSPRSGDLSVYWYQQSLDQGLQFLIQYYNGEERAKGNILERFSAQQFPDLHSELNLSSLELGDSALYFCASSVAENYGYTFGSGTRLTVV.